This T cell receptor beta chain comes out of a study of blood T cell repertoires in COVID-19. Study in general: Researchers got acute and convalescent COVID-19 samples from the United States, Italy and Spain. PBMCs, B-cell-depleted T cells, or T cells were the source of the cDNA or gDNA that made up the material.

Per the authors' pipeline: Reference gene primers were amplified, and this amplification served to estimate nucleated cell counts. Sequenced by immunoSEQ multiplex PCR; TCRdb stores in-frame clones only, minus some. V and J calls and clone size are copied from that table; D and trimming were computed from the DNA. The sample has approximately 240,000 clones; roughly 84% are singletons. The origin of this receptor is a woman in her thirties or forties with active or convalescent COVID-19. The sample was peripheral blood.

The CDR3 is CASSVGQNRDEQYF. DNA for the CDR3: TGCGCCAGCAGCGTGGGACAGAATAGGGACGAGCAGTACTTC. This sequence joins TRBV5-1 and TRBJ2-7; the match to TRBD1 covers 7 bases. Germline CDR1 SGHRS, CDR2 YFSETQ. V gave up 4 bases and J gave up 5 bases; unmatched junction bases: 9. The CDR3 has 14 amino acids.